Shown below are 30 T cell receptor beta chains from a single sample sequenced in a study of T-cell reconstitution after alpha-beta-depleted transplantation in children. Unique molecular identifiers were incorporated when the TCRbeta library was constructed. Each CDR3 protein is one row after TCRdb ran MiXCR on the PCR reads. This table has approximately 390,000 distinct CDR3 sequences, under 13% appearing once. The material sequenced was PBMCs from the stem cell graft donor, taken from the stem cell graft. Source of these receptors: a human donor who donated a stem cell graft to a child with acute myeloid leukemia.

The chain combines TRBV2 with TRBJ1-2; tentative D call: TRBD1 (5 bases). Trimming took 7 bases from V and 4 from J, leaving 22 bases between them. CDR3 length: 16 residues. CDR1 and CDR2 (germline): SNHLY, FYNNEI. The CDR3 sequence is CASNRDGPSMPYGYTF. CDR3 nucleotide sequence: TGTGCCAGCAACCGGGACGGTCCTTCTATGCCCTATGGCTACACCTTC.

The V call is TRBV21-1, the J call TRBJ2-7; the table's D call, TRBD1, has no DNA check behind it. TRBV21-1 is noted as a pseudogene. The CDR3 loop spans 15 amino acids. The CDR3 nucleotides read TGTGCCAGCAGCCCCCCGGGACAAAGCTCCTACGAGCAGTACGTC. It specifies CASSPPGQSSYEQYV.

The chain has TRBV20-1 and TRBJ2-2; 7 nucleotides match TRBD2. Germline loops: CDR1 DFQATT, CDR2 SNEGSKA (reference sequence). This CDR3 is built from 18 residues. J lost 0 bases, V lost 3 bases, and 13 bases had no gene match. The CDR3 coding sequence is TGCAGTGCTAGTAAAAGGATTAGCGGGCTCGCGAACACCGGGGAGCTGTTTTTT. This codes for CSASKRISGLANTGELFF.

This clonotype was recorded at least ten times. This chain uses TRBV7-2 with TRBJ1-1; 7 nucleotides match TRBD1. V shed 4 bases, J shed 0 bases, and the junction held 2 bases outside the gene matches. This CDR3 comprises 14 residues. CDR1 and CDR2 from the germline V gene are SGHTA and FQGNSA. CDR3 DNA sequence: TGTGCCAGCAGCTCCAGGGGGATGAACACTGAAGCTTTCTTT. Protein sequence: CASSSRGMNTEAFF.

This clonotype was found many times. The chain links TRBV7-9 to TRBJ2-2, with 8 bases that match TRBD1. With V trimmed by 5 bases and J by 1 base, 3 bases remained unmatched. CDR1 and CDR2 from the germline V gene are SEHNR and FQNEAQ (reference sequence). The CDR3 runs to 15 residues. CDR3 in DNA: TGTGCCAGCAGCGGAGGGACAGGGAACACCGGGGAGCTGTTTTTT. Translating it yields CASSGGTGNTGELFF.

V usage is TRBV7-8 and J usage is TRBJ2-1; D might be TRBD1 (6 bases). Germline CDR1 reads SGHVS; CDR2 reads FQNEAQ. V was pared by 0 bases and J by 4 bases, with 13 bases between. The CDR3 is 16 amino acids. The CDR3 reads CASSLAPGTPYNEQFF. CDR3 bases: TGTGCCAGCAGCTTAGCCCCCGGGACACCTTACAATGAGCAGTTCTTC.

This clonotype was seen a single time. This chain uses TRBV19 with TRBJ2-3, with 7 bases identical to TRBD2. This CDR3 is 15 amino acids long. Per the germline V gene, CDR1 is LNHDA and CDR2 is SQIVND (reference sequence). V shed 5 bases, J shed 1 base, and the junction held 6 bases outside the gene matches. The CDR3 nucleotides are TGTGCCAGTAGTCTGCAACGGGGGGGCACAGATACGCAGTATTTT. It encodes CASSLQRGGTDTQYF.

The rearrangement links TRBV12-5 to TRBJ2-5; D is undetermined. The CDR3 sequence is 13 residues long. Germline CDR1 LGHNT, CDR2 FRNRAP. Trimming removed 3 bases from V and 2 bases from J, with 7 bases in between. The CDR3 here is CASGFNKQETQYF. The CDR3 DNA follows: TGTGCTAGTGGTTTTAACAAACAAGAGACCCAGTACTTC.

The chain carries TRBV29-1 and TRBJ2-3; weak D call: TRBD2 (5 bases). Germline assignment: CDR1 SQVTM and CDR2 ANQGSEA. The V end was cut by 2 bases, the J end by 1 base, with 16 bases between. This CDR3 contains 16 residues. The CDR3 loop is CSVESARARGTDTQYF. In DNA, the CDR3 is TGCAGCGTTGAATCTGCTAGAGCGAGGGGCACAGATACGCAGTATTTT.

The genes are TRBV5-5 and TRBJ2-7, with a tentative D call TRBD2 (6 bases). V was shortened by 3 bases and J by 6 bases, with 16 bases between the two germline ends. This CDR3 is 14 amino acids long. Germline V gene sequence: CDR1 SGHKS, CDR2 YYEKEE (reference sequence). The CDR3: CASSWGVSGLEQYF. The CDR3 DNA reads TGTGCCAGCAGCTGGGGGGTCTCGGGGCTCGAGCAGTACTTC.

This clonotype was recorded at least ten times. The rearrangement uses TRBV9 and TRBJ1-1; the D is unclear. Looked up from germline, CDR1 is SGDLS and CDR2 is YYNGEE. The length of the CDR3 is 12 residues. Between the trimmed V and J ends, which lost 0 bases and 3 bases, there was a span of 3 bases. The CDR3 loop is CASSVADTEAFF. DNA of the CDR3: TGTGCCAGCAGCGTAGCGGACACTGAAGCTTTCTTT.

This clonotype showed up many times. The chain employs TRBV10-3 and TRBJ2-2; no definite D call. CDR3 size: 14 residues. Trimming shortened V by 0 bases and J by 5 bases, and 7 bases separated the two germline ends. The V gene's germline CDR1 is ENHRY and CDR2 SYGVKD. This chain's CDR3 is CAISESRPTGELFF. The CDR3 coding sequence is TGTGCCATCAGTGAGTCGAGGCCTACCGGGGAGCTGTTTTTT.

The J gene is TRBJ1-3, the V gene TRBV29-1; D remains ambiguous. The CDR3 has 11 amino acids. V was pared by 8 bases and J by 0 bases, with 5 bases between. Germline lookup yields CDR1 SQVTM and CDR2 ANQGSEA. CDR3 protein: CSSRSGNTIYF. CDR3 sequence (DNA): TGCAGCTCCCGCTCTGGAAACACCATATATTTT.

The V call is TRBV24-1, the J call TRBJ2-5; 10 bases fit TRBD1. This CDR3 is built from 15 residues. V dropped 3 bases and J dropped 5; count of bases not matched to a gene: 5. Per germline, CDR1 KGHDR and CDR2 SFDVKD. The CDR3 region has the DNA TGTGCCACCAGTGATGCCGGGACAGGGGTTGAGACCCAGTACTTC. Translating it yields CATSDAGTGVETQYF.

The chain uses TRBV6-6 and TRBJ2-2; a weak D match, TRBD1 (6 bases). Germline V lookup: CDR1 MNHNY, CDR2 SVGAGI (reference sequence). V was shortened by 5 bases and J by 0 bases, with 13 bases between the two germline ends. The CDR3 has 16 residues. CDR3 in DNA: TGTGCCAGCAGTATAAGACAGGCACCGAACACCGGGGAGCTGTTTTTT. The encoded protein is CASSIRQAPNTGELFF.

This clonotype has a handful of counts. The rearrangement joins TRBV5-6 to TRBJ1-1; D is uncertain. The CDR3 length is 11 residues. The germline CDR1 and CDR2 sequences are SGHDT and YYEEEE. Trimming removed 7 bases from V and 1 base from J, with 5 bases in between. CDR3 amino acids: CASAGNTEAFF. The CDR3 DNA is TGTGCCAGCGCAGGGAACACTGAAGCTTTCTTT.

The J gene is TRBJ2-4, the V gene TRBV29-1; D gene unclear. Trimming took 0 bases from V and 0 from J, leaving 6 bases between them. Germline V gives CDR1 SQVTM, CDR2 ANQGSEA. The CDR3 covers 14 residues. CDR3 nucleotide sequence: TGCAGCGTTGAAGATTCCCTAGCCAAAAACATTCAGTACTTC. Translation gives CSVEDSLAKNIQYF. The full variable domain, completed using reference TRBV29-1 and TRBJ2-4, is SAVISQKPSRDICQRGTSLTIQCQVDSQVTMMFWYRQQPGQSLTLIATANQGSEATYESGFVIDKFPISRPNLTFSTLTVSNMSPEDSSIYLCSVEDSLAKNIQYFGAGTRLSVL.

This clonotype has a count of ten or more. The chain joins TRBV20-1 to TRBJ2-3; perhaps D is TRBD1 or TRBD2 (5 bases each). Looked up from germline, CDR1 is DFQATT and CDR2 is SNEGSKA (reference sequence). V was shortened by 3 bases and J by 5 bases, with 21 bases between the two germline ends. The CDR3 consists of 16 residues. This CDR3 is CSASPPVGTLGDTQYF. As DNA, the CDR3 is TGCAGTGCTAGTCCACCCGTTGGGACCCTGGGAGATACGCAGTATTTT.

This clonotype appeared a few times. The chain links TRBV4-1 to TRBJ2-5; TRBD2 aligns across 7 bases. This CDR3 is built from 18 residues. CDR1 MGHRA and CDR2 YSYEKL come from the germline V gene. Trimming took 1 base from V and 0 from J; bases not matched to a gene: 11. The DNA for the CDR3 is TGCGCCAGCAGCCAAGTTTCGGTTGGACTAGATAACCAAGAGACCCAGTACTTC. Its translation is CASSQVSVGLDNQETQYF.

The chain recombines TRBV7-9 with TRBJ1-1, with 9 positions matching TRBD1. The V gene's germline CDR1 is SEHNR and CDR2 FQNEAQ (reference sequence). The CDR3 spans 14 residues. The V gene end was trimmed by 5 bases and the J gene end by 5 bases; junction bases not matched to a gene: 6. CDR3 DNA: TGTGCCAGCAGCCAACGGACAGGGGAAACTGAAGCTTTCTTT. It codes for CASSQRTGETEAFF.

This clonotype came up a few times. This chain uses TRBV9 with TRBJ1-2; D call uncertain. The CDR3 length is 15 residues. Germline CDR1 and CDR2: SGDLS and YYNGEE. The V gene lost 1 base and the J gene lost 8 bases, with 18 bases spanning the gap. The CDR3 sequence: CASSVMETTVFGYTF. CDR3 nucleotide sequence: TGTGCCAGCAGCGTAATGGAGACAACCGTTTTCGGCTACACCTTC.

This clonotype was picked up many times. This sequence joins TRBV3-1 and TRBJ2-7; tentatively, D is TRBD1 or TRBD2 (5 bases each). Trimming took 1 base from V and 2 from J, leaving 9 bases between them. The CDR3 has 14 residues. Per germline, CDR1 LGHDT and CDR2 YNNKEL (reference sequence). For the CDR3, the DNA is TGTGCCAGCAGCCAAGCCGGGGCCCCCTACGAGCAGTACTTC. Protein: CASSQAGAPYEQYF.

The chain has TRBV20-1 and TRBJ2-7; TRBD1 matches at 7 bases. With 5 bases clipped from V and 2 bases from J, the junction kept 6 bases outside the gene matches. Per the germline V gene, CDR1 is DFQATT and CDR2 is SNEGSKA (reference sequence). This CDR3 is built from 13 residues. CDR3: CSAVPGTAYEQYF. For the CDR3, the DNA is TGCAGTGCTGTACCTGGGACAGCCTACGAGCAGTACTTC.

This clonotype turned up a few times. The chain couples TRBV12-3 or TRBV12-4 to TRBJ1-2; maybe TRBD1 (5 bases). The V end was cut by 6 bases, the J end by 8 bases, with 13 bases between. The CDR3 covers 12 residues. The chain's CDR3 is CASSPGPLGYTF. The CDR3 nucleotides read TGTGCCAGCAGCCCGGGACCTCTGGGCTACACCTTC.

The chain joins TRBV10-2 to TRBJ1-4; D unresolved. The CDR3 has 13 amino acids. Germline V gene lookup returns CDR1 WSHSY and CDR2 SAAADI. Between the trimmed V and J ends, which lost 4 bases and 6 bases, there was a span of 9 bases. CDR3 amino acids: CASSGGSYEKLFF. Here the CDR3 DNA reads TGCGCCAGCAGTGGAGGTAGCTATGAAAAACTGTTTTTT.

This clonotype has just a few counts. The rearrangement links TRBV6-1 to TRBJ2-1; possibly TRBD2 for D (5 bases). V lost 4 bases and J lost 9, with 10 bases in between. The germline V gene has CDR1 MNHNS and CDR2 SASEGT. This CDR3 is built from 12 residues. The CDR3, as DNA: TGTGCCAGCAGTGGTTTAGGGAGTGAGCAGTTCTTC. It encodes CASSGLGSEQFF.

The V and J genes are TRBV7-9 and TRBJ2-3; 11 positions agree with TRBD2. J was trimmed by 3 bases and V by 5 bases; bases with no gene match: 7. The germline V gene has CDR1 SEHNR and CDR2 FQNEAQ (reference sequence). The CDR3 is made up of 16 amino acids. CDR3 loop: CASSPHLAGGTDTQYF. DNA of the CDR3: TGTGCCAGCAGCCCCCACCTAGCGGGAGGAACAGATACGCAGTATTTT.

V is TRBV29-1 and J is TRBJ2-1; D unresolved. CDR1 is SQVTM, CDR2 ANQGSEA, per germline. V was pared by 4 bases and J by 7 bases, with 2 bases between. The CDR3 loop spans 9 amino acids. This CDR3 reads CSVANEQFF. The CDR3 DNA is TGCAGCGTTGCAAATGAGCAGTTCTTC.

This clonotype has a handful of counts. For the CDR3, the DNA is TGTGCCAGCAGTGGTACAGGGACGAACACCGGGGAGCTGTTTTTT. As protein: CASSGTGTNTGELFF. The chain recombines TRBV25-1 with TRBJ2-2; maybe TRBD1 (6 bases). CDR1 is MGHDK and CDR2 is SYGVNS in the germline V gene. This CDR3 is 15 amino acids long. Trimming removed 4 bases at V and 0 bases at J, with 9 bases between. Combining the CDR3 with reference TRBV25-1 and TRBJ2-2 gives the whole variable domain EADIYQTPRYLVIGTGKKITLECSQTMGHDKMYWYQQDPGMELHLIHYSYGVNSTEKGDLSSESTVSRIRTEHFPLTLESARPSHTSQYLCASSGTGTNTGELFFGEGSRLTVL.

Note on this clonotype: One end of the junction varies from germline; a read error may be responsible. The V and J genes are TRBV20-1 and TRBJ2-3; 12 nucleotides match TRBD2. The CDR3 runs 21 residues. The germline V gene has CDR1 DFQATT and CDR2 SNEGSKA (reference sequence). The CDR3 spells CCAREDGETSGSLLWTDTQYF. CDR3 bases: TGCTGTGCTAGAGAGGATGGGGAGACTAGCGGGAGCCTTTTGTGGACAGATACGCAGTATTTT.